This T cell receptor beta chain was recovered during a study of read filtering for tumor transcriptome and immune sequencing. This clonotype appeared many times. With 1 base clipped from V and 9 bases from J, the junction kept 8 bases outside the gene matches. Germline V gene lookup returns CDR1 LGHDT and CDR2 YNNKEL (reference sequence). CDR3 size: 15 residues. This library used approximately 370 ng RNA and molecular barcoded adaptors spanning alpha/delta and beta/gamma chains. TCRdb independently ran MiXCR on the reads; one entry per CDR3 protein. The sample includes about 90,000 distinct CDR3 sequences, 9% to 15% of them seen just once.

Material for sequencing was a population of CD138-negative cells sorted from bone marrow. The chain uses TRBV3-1 and TRBJ2-1; TRBD2 agrees at 8 bases. The sequence came from a donor older than 35 with multiple myeloma. The CDR3 DNA follows: TGTGCCAGCAGCCAAGGTGCGGGACTAGGGAGTGAGCAGTTCTTC. It codes for CASSQGAGLGSEQFF.